This passage covers 11 T cell receptor beta chains from one sample sequenced in a study of blood T cell repertoires in COVID-19. Clones were read by immunoSEQ multiplex PCR, and TCRdb kept only the in-frame ones, dropping some. This sample has fewer than 250,000 clones, with approximately 78% found just once. Sequenced input: peripheral blood. The source of these receptors is a middle-aged woman with acute or convalescent COVID-19.

This clone has only one observation. This chain uses TRBV5-5 with TRBJ2-1, with D possibly being TRBD2 (6 bases). Deletions cut 4 bases from V and 2 bases from J, with 19 bases between. This CDR3 has 17 residues. Germline V CDR1 and CDR2: SGHKS, YYEKEE (reference sequence). The CDR3 spells CASSPAFGTLTYNEQFF. CDR3 nucleotide sequence: TGTGCCAGCAGCCCAGCCTTCGGGACTCTCACCTACAATGAGCAGTTCTTC.

This chain links TRBV5-1 with TRBJ1-3; weak D call: TRBD1 (5 bases). Trimming shortened V by 4 bases and J by 1 base, and 15 bases separated the two germline ends. CDR1 SGHRS and CDR2 YFSETQ come from the germline V gene. The CDR3 runs to 16 residues. DNA of the CDR3: TGCGCCAGCAGCCAGACCCTGCAGGGTTCTGGAAACACCATATATTTT. Translating it yields CASSQTLQGSGNTIYF.

The chain joins TRBV20-1 to TRBJ1-5, with 8 bases aligning to TRBD1. This CDR3 has 16 amino acids. Germline V gene data show CDR1 as DFQATT and CDR2 as SNEGSKA (reference sequence). The V segment lost 3 bases and the J segment 4 bases; nucleotides outside the gene matches: 11. CDR3 residues: CSASRPGGYSNQPQHF. For the CDR3, the DNA is TGCAGTGCTAGTAGGCCAGGGGGCTACTCTAATCAGCCCCAGCATTTT.

This sequence joins TRBV27 and TRBJ1-1, with D hard to call. Trimming pared 8 bases from V and 1 base from J, leaving 11 bases between. CDR1 is MNHEY and CDR2 is SMNVEV in the germline V gene (reference sequence). This CDR3 contains 13 residues. CDR3 loop: CASAITSNTEAFF. CDR3 bases: TGTGCCAGCGCTATCACCTCGAACACTGAAGCTTTCTTT.

Comment on this clone: Within the sample, other DNA sequences also encode this same CDR3. The rearrangement joins TRBV6-5 to TRBJ2-2; no clear D gene. V gave up 2 bases and J gave up 5 bases, with 3 bases separating them. Germline CDR1 MNHEY, CDR2 SVGAGI. The CDR3 loop spans 12 amino acids. CDR3 amino acids: CASSYLTGELFF. CDR3 coding DNA: TGTGCCAGCAGTTACCTGACCGGGGAGCTGTTTTTT.

The J gene is TRBJ2-7, the V gene TRBV28; TRBD2 agrees at 8 bases. The CDR3 loop spans 13 amino acids. The junction had 4 bases not matched to a gene; V was cut back by 7 bases and J by 2 bases. Looked up from germline, CDR1 is MDHEN and CDR2 is SYDVKM. CDR3 DNA sequence: TGTGCCAGCAAACGGGGGGGTACCTACGAGCAGTACTTC. Its protein product is CASKRGGTYEQYF.

The J gene is TRBJ1-1, the V gene TRBV12-3 or TRBV12-4; tentative D call: TRBD1 (6 bases). The V gene lost 3 bases and the J gene lost 6 bases, with 11 bases spanning the gap. The CDR3 consists of 13 residues. The CDR3 reads CASSFPGHPEAFF. In nucleotides, the CDR3 is TGTGCCAGCAGTTTCCCGGGACATCCTGAAGCTTTCTTT.

This sequence joins TRBV6-2 or TRBV6-3 and TRBJ1-1; 7 bases are a match to TRBD1. Germline lookup yields CDR1 MNHEY and CDR2 SVGEGT. V dropped 0 bases and J dropped 0; count of bases not matched to a gene: 7. This CDR3 comprises 17 residues. For the CDR3, the DNA is TGTGCCAGCAGTTACTCGACCTGGGACAGCTTGAACACTGAAGCTTTCTTT. Translating gives CASSYSTWDSLNTEAFF.

The chain carries TRBV6-6 and TRBJ1-2, with a tentative D call TRBD1 (5 bases). The CDR3 loop spans 14 amino acids. V lost 6 bases and J 3 bases, leaving 14 bases between the germline ends. The germline V gene encodes CDR1 MNHNY and CDR2 SVGAGI (reference sequence). The CDR3 region has the DNA TGTGCCAGCAGCCCCCAGGGCGGGGACTATGGCTACACCTTC. Its protein product is CASSPQGGDYGYTF.

The chain uses TRBV5-1 and TRBJ2-1; TRBD1 might be the D (5 bases). CDR1 is SGHRS and CDR2 is YFSETQ in the germline V gene. The CDR3 is made up of 15 amino acids. The V end lost 4 bases, the J end lost 6 bases, and 17 bases lay between the germline ends. The CDR3 DNA reads TGCGCCAGCAGCCTTCTCCAGGGATCAGCCAATGAGCAGTTCTTC. It codes for CASSLLQGSANEQFF.

This rearrangement joins TRBV6-2 or TRBV6-3 to TRBJ2-4; D perhaps matches TRBD2 (6 bases). Germline values: CDR1 MNHEY, CDR2 SVGEGT. The V and J ends lost 6 bases and 2 bases respectively, with 20 bases between them. The CDR3 is 17 residues long. This CDR3 is CASSPGGSGPSKNIQYF. CDR3 in DNA: TGTGCCAGCAGCCCCGGGGGTAGCGGACCCTCCAAAAACATTCAGTACTTC.